The 17 T cell receptor beta chains below were found in one sample sequenced in a study of blood T cell repertoires in COVID-19. Libraries were prepared by immunoSEQ multiplex PCR; TCRdb keeps only in-frame clonotypes and omits some of them. The sample yields roughly 200,000 clones, 85% to 90% seen once. The sequencing input was peripheral blood. The receptors here all came from a woman aged 25 to 45 with active or convalescent COVID-19.

The chain uses TRBV2 and TRBJ2-1, with 13 bases identical to TRBD2. Germline lookup yields CDR1 SNHLY and CDR2 FYNNEI. The CDR3 sequence is 16 residues long. J lost 2 bases, V lost 6 bases, and 4 bases had no gene match. The DNA of the CDR3 is TGTGCCAGCAGGACTAGCGGGGGGTCCCCCTACAATGAGCAGTTCTTC. Residues: CASRTSGGSPYNEQFF.

This chain connects TRBV5-1 to TRBJ1-1; D remains ambiguous. V dropped 1 base and J dropped 6 bases, with 13 bases sitting between them. The CDR3 sequence is 14 residues long. Germline loops: CDR1 SGHRS, CDR2 YFSETQ. The CDR3 is CASSLWSPSAEAFF. The CDR3 DNA reads TGCGCCAGCAGCTTGTGGTCACCCTCGGCTGAAGCTTTCTTT.

This CDR3 reads CASSIGPTRGTEAFF. CDR3 bases: TGTGCCAGCAGTATCGGCCCCACCCGAGGCACTGAAGCTTTCTTT. The J gene is TRBJ1-1, the V gene TRBV6-4; D is uncertain. The CDR3 runs to 15 residues. The ends were cut back, 5 bases at V and 4 bases at J, with 17 bases in the middle. From germline, CDR1 is MRHNA and CDR2 SNTAGT.

The sample holds a few counts of this clone. The chain has TRBV7-2 and TRBJ1-6; D is undetermined. Trimming pared 5 bases from V and 9 bases from J, leaving 11 bases between. Looked up from germline, CDR1 is SGHTA and CDR2 is FQGNSA. This CDR3 is 13 amino acids long. The CDR3 loop is CASSVRETSPLHF. CDR3 nucleotide sequence: TGTGCCAGCAGCGTCCGGGAAACTTCACCCCTCCACTTT.

The gene calls are TRBV7-9 and TRBJ1-2; D is undetermined. Germline V gene lookup returns CDR1 SEHNR and CDR2 FQNEAQ (reference sequence). Trimming took 5 bases from V and 4 from J, leaving 20 bases between them. The CDR3 contains 16 residues. CDR3 nucleotide sequence: TGTGCCAGCAGCCCCCCTTCCGACTTGGAAGGCTATGGCTACACCTTC. Encoded protein: CASSPPSDLEGYGYTF.

This rearrangement joins TRBV2 to TRBJ2-7; unclear D gene. CDR1 SNHLY and CDR2 FYNNEI come from the germline V gene. CDR3 size: 12 residues. The ends were cut back, 7 bases at V and 3 bases at J, with 10 bases in the middle. The CDR3 reads CASTNQLYEQYF. CDR3 coding DNA: TGTGCCAGCACGAATCAACTCTACGAGCAGTACTTC. Full variable domain (remainder filled in from reference TRBV2 and TRBJ2-7): EPEVTQTPSHQVTQMGQEVILRCVPISNHLYFYWYRQILGQKVEFLVSFYNNEISEKSEIFDDQFSVERPDGSNFTLKIRSTKLEDSAMYFCASTNQLYEQYFGPGTRLTVT.

The gene calls are TRBV3-1 (or the pseudogene TRBV3-2) and TRBJ1-3, with TRBD1 as a possible D gene (5 bases). CDR3 size: 16 residues. V was shortened by 0 bases and J by 5 bases, with 14 bases between the two germline ends. Germline V lookup: CDR1 LGHDT, CDR2 YNNKEL (reference sequence). Written as DNA, the CDR3 is TGTGCCAGCAGCCAAGATTGGGCGGGGGATAGAAACACCATATATTTT. Its translation is CASSQDWAGDRNTIYF.

This sequence joins TRBV18 and TRBJ1-4; no firm D call. This CDR3 is built from 14 residues. Looked up from germline, CDR1 is KGHSH and CDR2 is LQKENI. The V end was cut by 1 base, the J end by 8 bases, with 11 bases between. CDR3 sequence (DNA): TGTGCCAGCTCACCACGGTCGCGGAAGGAAAAACTGTTTTTT. It encodes CASSPRSRKEKLFF.

J is TRBJ2-7 and V is TRBV19; 9 bases fit TRBD2. The V segment lost 3 bases and the J segment 7 bases; nucleotides outside the gene matches: 28. CDR1 is LNHDA, CDR2 SQIVND, per germline (reference sequence). The CDR3 spans 21 residues. The CDR3 reads CASSIFPKTLSREGRPIEQYF. The CDR3 DNA follows: TGTGCCAGTAGTATTTTCCCAAAGACTCTGTCGCGGGAGGGCCGCCCCATTGAGCAGTACTTC.

The chain has TRBV28 and TRBJ2-5, with 8 bases aligning to TRBD2. Unmatched junction bases numbered 13, after V lost 6 bases and J lost 4 bases. The CDR3 length is 16 residues. The V gene's germline CDR1 is MDHEN and CDR2 SYDVKM. The CDR3 nucleotides are TGTGCCAGCAGACCCCCGGCGAGCGGGAGTTCAGAGACCCAGTACTTC. It yields the protein CASRPPASGSSETQYF.

This clone was seen a few times. V usage is TRBV7-9 and J usage is TRBJ2-3; a weak D match, TRBD2 (6 bases). V gave up 6 bases and J gave up 2 bases, with 9 bases separating them. Germline CDR1 and CDR2: SEHNR and FQNEAQ (reference sequence). This CDR3 contains 13 residues. The CDR3 protein is CASRWDSTDTQYF. CDR3 DNA: TGTGCCAGCAGGTGGGACTCCACAGATACGCAGTATTTT.

This clone was seen just once. The chain has TRBV6-2 or TRBV6-3 and TRBJ2-1; 7 bases are shared with TRBD1. CDR3 length equals 16 residues. Unmatched junction bases numbered 4, after V lost 0 bases and J lost 2 bases. Germline V gene sequence: CDR1 MNHEY, CDR2 SVGEGT. DNA of the CDR3: TGTGCCAGCAGTTACTCCTCAGGGGGTGCCTACAATGAGCAGTTCTTC. This codes for CASSYSSGGAYNEQFF.

This chain uses TRBV25-1 with TRBJ1-4; D is possibly TRBD1 (6 bases). The V end lost 3 bases, the J end lost 5 bases, and 13 bases lay between the germline ends. This CDR3 region has 15 residues. CDR1 and CDR2 from the germline V gene are MGHDK and SYGVNS. As DNA, the CDR3 is TGTGCCAGCAGTGATCCGGGGGGGCAGAATGAAAAACTGTTTTTT. It specifies CASSDPGGQNEKLFF.

V is TRBV24-1 and J is TRBJ2-5; possible D gene TRBD2, 6 bases. V shed 9 bases and J shed 2 bases, with 15 bases lying between them. CDR1 is KGHDR and CDR2 is SFDVKD in the germline V gene. The CDR3 totals 14 residues. The CDR3 DNA follows: TGTGCCACCGGTGGGCGGGGAACACAAGAGACCCAGTACTTC. It encodes CATGGRGTQETQYF.

This chain connects TRBV5-4 to TRBJ1-1, with a possible D match to TRBD1 (6 bases). The CDR3 length is 14 residues. The V end was cut by 2 bases, the J end by 6 bases, with 14 bases between. In germline, CDR1 is SGHNT, CDR2 YYREEE (reference sequence). DNA of the CDR3: TGTGCCAGCAGCTTACGGGGGGCCACCTCTGAAGCTTTCTTT. This codes for CASSLRGATSEAFF.

In this sample, this clone turned up once. The junction departs from germline at one end; a sequencing error may be responsible. V gene TRBV28 combines with J gene TRBJ2-5; no firm D call. CDR1 is MDHEN and CDR2 is SYDVKM in the germline V gene. The CDR3 runs to 12 residues. The CDR3 protein is CASSFDGETQYF. Here the CDR3 DNA reads TGTGCCAGCAGTTTTGATGGAGAGACCCAATACTTC.

The chain recombines TRBV6-1 with TRBJ2-2; 10 nucleotides align to TRBD2. There are 15 residues in the CDR3. Germline trimming cut 3 bases from V and 7 bases from J; bases unmatched to any gene: 5. CDR1 MNHNS and CDR2 SASEGT come from the germline V gene. CDR3 nucleotide sequence: TGTGCCAGCAGTGATTTAGCGGGAGGCGACGGGGAGCTGTTTTTT. Its translation is CASSDLAGGDGELFF.